A selection of T cell receptor beta chains follows, all from one sample in a study of T cell repertoires in cytomegalovirus infection. For these receptors, no antigen is known. TCRdb reanalysed the reads using MiXCR and keeps one entry per CDR3 protein. The sample records 310,000 or so distinct CDR3 sequences, 25% being singletons. The sequencing here drew on cultured PBMCs, taken from culture after CMV antigen stimulation. The receptors come from a human donor in good health (CMV status not recorded). Some clones in this sample may be carry-over from other donors' samples. CDR3s include the opening cysteine and the closing phenylalanine or tryptophan. The D gene is left open where the match is weak. Rows may omit the clone size; those that give it use once, few, many or a size class.

size	D	V	J	CDR3	DNA
many	-	TRBV4-1	TRBJ2-7	CASSHQGTTYEQYF	TGCGCCAGCAGCCACCAGGGGACAACCTACGAGCAGTACTTC
many	TRBD2	TRBV7-8	TRBJ2-1	CASSRTSRHNEQFF	TGTGCCAGCAGCCGGACTAGCAGGCACAATGAGCAGTTCTTC
-	TRBD2	TRBV5-1	TRBJ2-2	CASSLAAGGGSGELFF	TGCGCCAGCAGCTTGGCCGCGGGAGGAGGATCCGGGGAGCTGTTTTTT
many	-	TRBV7-2	TRBJ2-1	CASSFTRVEQFF	TGTGCCAGCAGCTTTACTAGGGTCGAGCAGTTCTTC
few	TRBD2	TRBV7-2	TRBJ2-7	CASSSSPGASGGYEQYF	TGTGCCAGCAGCTCCAGCCCAGGCGCGAGCGGGGGCTACGAGCAGTACTTC
many	-	TRBV7-6	TRBJ2-3	CASSSTSGTDTQYF	TGTGCCAGCAGCTCCACCTCCGGCACAGATACGCAGTATTTT
few	-	TRBV15	TRBJ1-1	CATSSQRGKAFF	TGTGCCACCAGCAGCCAACGGGGGAAAGCTTTCTTT
-	-	TRBV6-2/TRBV6-3	TRBJ2-1	CASSEPLNFYNEQFF	TGTGCCAGCAGCGAACCCCTAAATTTTTATAATGAGCAGTTCTTC
few	-	TRBV12-3/TRBV12-4	TRBJ2-2	CASTPQGPTGTGELFF	TGTGCCAGCACTCCTCAGGGGCCGACGGGGACCGGGGAGCTGTTTTTT
many	TRBD1	TRBV7-8	TRBJ1-2	CASSWGPGQGAYGYTF	TGTGCCAGCAGCTGGGGTCCGGGACAGGGGGCATATGGCTACACCTTC
-	-	TRBV20-1	TRBJ1-5	CSARGTGPQPQHF	TGCAGTGCTAGAGGAACAGGCCCCCAGCCCCAGCATTTT
-	-	TRBV12-3/TRBV12-4	TRBJ1-5	CASSLVSSQPQHF	TGTGCCAGCAGTTTAGTGTCGTCTCAGCCCCAGCATTTT
-	-	TRBV6-2/TRBV6-3	TRBJ2-1	CASTSPGEGSNEQFF	TGTGCCAGCACTTCCCCAGGGGAAGGGAGCAATGAGCAGTTCTTC
-	TRBD2	TRBV24-1	TRBJ2-5	CATSDFPGGPLETQYF	TGTGCCACCAGTGATTTCCCGGGAGGGCCTCTAGAGACCCAGTACTTC
-	TRBD2	TRBV12-3/TRBV12-4	TRBJ2-6	CASRGLAGSSGANVLTF	TGTGCCAGCAGGGGACTAGCGGGGTCCTCTGGGGCCAACGTCCTGACTTTC
-	TRBD1	TRBV19	TRBJ2-6	CASRQDRGQHSGANVLTF	TGTGCCAGTAGACAGGACAGGGGGCAACACTCTGGGGCCAACGTCCTGACTTTC
many	TRBD2	TRBV7-2	TRBJ2-3	CASSLVLAGGPSADTQYF	TGTGCCAGCAGCTTAGTTTTAGCGGGAGGGCCCTCAGCAGATACGCAGTATTTT
few	TRBD1	TRBV20-1	TRBJ2-1	CSARDLQGAINEQFF	TGCAGTGCTAGAGATTTACAGGGGGCCATCAATGAGCAGTTCTTC
-	-	TRBV11-2	TRBJ2-2	CASKGTNTGELFF	TGTGCCAGCAAGGGGACTAACACCGGGGAGCTGTTTTTT
few	-	TRBV7-6	TRBJ1-5	CASTRGGERSQPQHF	TGTGCCAGCACCCGAGGGGGGGAGAGAAGTCAGCCCCAGCATTTT
-	-	TRBV7-2	TRBJ2-1	CASSQNRFNEQFF	TGTGCCAGCAGTCAAAACAGATTCAATGAGCAGTTCTTC
many	-	TRBV7-8	TRBJ2-3	CASRLSTPGLATDTQYF	TGTGCCAGCAGATTATCTACCCCGGGGCTAGCCACAGATACGCAGTATTTT
-	-	TRBV7-2	TRBJ2-2	CASSRPSYTGELFF	TGTGCCAGCAGCCGGCCCAGCTACACCGGGGAGCTGTTTTTT
many	-	TRBV7-2	TRBJ1-1	CASSFRADTEAFF	TGTGCCAGCAGCTTTCGGGCGGACACTGAAGCTTTCTTT
few	TRBD2	TRBV29-1	TRBJ2-1	CSVPPSGRGLGSYNEQFF	TGCAGCGTTCCCCCCAGCGGGAGAGGGCTTGGGTCCTACAATGAGCAGTTCTTC